The entry below describes one T cell receptor (beta chain). Its specificity is not known. Sequencing was performed with immunoSEQ multiplex PCR; in TCRdb, only in-frame clones are kept and a portion is missing. This sample yields under 25,000 clones, of which around 97% are seen a single time; 1.5% to 2% belongs to the top ten. These data are taken from a study of monozygotic twins with cystic fibrosis. Study at large: Library input was 3 to 3.5 micrograms of fragmented DNA, with 15 PCR cycles. Whole-study findings and limits: Clonality was generally low (median roughly 0.0095), higher in the most severe patients. Co-twins had the most similar V usage for 13 of 16 pairs, J for 8.

Germline V gene lookup returns CDR1 SGHRS and CDR2 YFSETQ. The CDR3 totals 15 residues. Deletions cut 4 bases from V and 0 bases from J, with 11 bases between. The chain is built from TRBV5-1 and TRBJ1-5; maybe TRBD1 (5 bases). The specimen was blood. This clonotype was obtained from a woman in her 30s with cystic fibrosis. The CDR3 loop is CASSLTTGSNQPQHF. CDR3 coding DNA: TGCGCCAGCAGCCTAACTACAGGTAGCAATCAGCCCCAGCATTTT.